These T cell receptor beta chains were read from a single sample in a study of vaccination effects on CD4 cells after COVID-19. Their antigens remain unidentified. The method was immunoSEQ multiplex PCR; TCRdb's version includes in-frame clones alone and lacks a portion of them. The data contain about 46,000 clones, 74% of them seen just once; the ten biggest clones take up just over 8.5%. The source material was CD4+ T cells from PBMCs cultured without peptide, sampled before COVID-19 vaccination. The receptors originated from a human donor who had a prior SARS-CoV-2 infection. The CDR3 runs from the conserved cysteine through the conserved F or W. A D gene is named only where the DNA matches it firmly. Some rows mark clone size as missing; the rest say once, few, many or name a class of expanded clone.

CASSPPGGQPQHF | TGTGCCAGCAGCCCCCCAGGGGGTCAGCCCCAGCATTTT | TRBJ1-5 | TRBV3-1/TRBV3-2 | TRBD1 | -
CASSTGGRTDTQYF | TGTGCCAGTAGTACAGGGGGCAGAACAGATACGCAGTATTTT | TRBJ2-3 | TRBV19 | TRBD1 | few
CASSQPLDRGNGYTF | TGTGCCAGCAGCCAACCACTTGACAGGGGGAATGGCTACACCTTC | TRBJ1-2 | TRBV3-1/TRBV3-2 | TRBD1 | -
CASSQGNSYNSPLHF | TGTGCCAGCAGCCAAGGGAATTCCTATAATTCACCCCTCCACTTT | TRBJ1-6 | TRBV4-2 | - | few
CASSLDPRSDTQYF | TGTGCCAGCAGCTTGGACCCAAGGTCAGATACGCAGTATTTT | TRBJ2-3 | TRBV5-6 | - | -
CASSKEGTPSYEQYF | TGTGCCAGCAGCAAAGAAGGGACCCCCTCCTACGAGCAGTACTTC | TRBJ2-7 | TRBV21-1 | - | few
CASSLSRNTEAFF | TGTGCCAGCAGTTTATCTCGGAACACTGAAGCTTTCTTT | TRBJ1-1 | TRBV27 | - | -
CASSRWRTHSNQPQHF | TGTGCCAGCAGCCGTTGGAGGACTCATAGCAATCAGCCCCAGCATTTT | TRBJ1-5 | TRBV16 | - | -
CASRVTYGGDGTDTQYF | TGTGCCAGCAGAGTGACCTACGGGGGTGATGGCACAGATACGCAGTATTTT | TRBJ2-3 | TRBV7-8 | - | -
CASSGPSGRAHGELFF | TGTGCCAGCAGCGGCCCGAGCGGGAGGGCCCACGGGGAGCTGTTTTTT | TRBJ2-2 | TRBV7-8 | TRBD2 | -
CASSVGMVSADTQYF | TGTGCCAGCAGCGTAGGCATGGTTAGTGCAGATACGCAGTATTTT | TRBJ2-3 | TRBV9 | - | -
CASILNRATMTYNEQFF | TGTGCCAGCATTCTAAACCGGGCCACGATGACTTACAATGAGCAGTTCTTC | TRBJ2-1 | TRBV2 | - | -
CASSLLAGEQETQYF | TGTGCCAGCAGTTTATTAGCGGGGGAACAAGAGACCCAGTACTTC | TRBJ2-5 | TRBV6-5 | TRBD2 | -
CASTYGTTNTGELFF | TGTGCCAGCACTTACGGGACAACGAACACCGGGGAGCTGTTTTTT | TRBJ2-2 | TRBV2 | - | -
CASGALDGYEKLFF | TGTGCCAGCGGAGCCTTGGACGGGTATGAAAAACTGTTTTTT | TRBJ1-4 | TRBV28 | - | -
CASSLGRREVGTDTQYF | TGTGCCAGCAGCTTAGGTCGCCGGGAGGTGGGCACAGATACGCAGTATTTT | TRBJ2-3 | TRBV11-3 | TRBD2 | few
CASSISGGRETQYF | TGTGCCAGCAGCATTAGCGGGGGGCGAGAGACCCAGTACTTC | TRBJ2-5 | TRBV11-2 | TRBD2 | -
CASSPAGGRYEQYF | TGTGCCAGCAGCCCGGCGGGGGGCAGGTACGAGCAGTACTTC | TRBJ2-7 | TRBV5-4 | TRBD2 | -
CAIRDWDRGNTIYF | TGTGCCATCAGGGATTGGGACAGAGGAAACACCATATATTTT | TRBJ1-3 | TRBV10-3 | TRBD1 | once
CASSQETVPSGNTIYF | TGTGCCAGCAGCCAAGAGACAGTTCCCTCTGGAAACACCATATATTTT | TRBJ1-3 | TRBV4-2 | - | -
CASSMTGGGTDTQYF | TGTGCCAGTAGTATGACAGGGGGTGGCACAGATACGCAGTATTTT | TRBJ2-3 | TRBV19 | TRBD1 | -
CASSLDPNYEKLFF | TGTGCCAGCAGCTTAGATCCCAACTATGAAAAACTGTTTTTT | TRBJ1-4 | TRBV11-2 | - | -
CASDLGTGISNTEAFF | TGCGCCAGCGACTTAGGGACAGGGATCTCGAACACTGAAGCTTTCTTT | TRBJ1-1 | TRBV5-1 | TRBD1 | -
CASSLPSGDYNEQFF | TGTGCCAGCAGTTTGCCTAGCGGGGACTACAATGAGCAGTTCTTC | TRBJ2-1 | TRBV6-2/TRBV6-3 | TRBD2 | few
CASSFDPTVVGELFF | TGCGCCAGCAGCTTCGACCCAACAGTGGTCGGGGAGCTGTTTTTT | TRBJ2-2 | TRBV5-1 | - | -
CASSPHREAFF | TGTGCCAGCAGCCCCCACAGGGAAGCTTTCTTT | TRBJ1-1 | TRBV21-1 | - | -
CASSNDPVNTEAFF | TGTGCCAGCAGCAACGATCCCGTGAACACTGAAGCTTTCTTT | TRBJ1-1 | TRBV7-8 | - | -
CASSLGIGLSLNTEAFF | TGTGCCAGCAGCTTGGGCATAGGGCTGAGTCTGAACACTGAAGCTTTCTTT | TRBJ1-1 | TRBV5-8 | - | -
CASKPGTEYYEQYF | TGTGCCAGCAAGCCCGGGACAGAGTACTACGAGCAGTACTTC | TRBJ2-7 | TRBV2 | TRBD1 | few
CASSPTTGPTGELFF | TGTGCCAGCAGCCCAACTACCGGGCCGACAGGGGAGCTGTTTTTT | TRBJ2-2 | TRBV11-2 | - | -
CASSHRGQDVEKLFF | TGCGCCAGCAGCCACAGGGGGCAGGATGTTGAAAAACTGTTTTTT | TRBJ1-4 | TRBV10-1 | TRBD1 | few
CASMKRNEKLFF | TGTGCCAGCATGAAGAGAAATGAAAAACTGTTTTTT | TRBJ1-4 | TRBV2 | - | -
CASSLPSTSGLDYNEQFF | TGTGCCAGCAGCTTACCATCGACTAGCGGTCTCGACTACAATGAGCAGTTCTTC | TRBJ2-1 | TRBV11-3 | TRBD2 | -
CASSLRRTSGYNEQFF | TGTGCCAGCAGCTTGAGGAGGACTAGCGGCTACAATGAGCAGTTCTTC | TRBJ2-1 | TRBV7-8 | TRBD2 | -
CASSEQGPWGETTEAFF | TGTGCCAGCAGTGAGCAGGGCCCGTGGGGGGAGACCACTGAAGCTTTCTTT | TRBJ1-1 | TRBV25-1 | - | -
CASSVAVGPDTGELFF | TGTGCCAGCAGCGTAGCCGTCGGCCCGGACACCGGGGAGCTGTTTTTT | TRBJ2-2 | TRBV9 | - | once
CASSVLSESAGTQYF | TGTGCCAGCAGCGTTTTGTCAGAGTCGGCAGGGACCCAGTACTTC | TRBJ2-5 | TRBV9 | - | -
CASSLQDHLYEQYF | TGTGCCAGCAGCTTGCAGGACCACCTTTACGAGCAGTACTTC | TRBJ2-7 | TRBV7-9 | - | -
CASSLGGTSGNTIYF | TGTGCCAGCAGCTTGGGGGGGACCTCTGGAAACACCATATATTTT | TRBJ1-3 | TRBV5-4 | - | -
CASSPGFRGGSGELFF | TGTGCCAGCTCACCGGGCTTCCGCGGGGGCTCCGGGGAGCTGTTTTTT | TRBJ2-2 | TRBV18 | - | -
CSVERGAGETQYF | TGCAGCGTTGAAAGGGGGGCCGGGGAGACCCAGTACTTC | TRBJ2-5 | TRBV29-1 | - | -
CAWSVDHEQYF | TGTGCCTGGAGTGTAGACCACGAGCAGTACTTC | TRBJ2-7 | TRBV30 | - | -
CASSLAWGNEAFF | TGTGCCAGCAGCTTGGCTTGGGGAAATGAAGCTTTCTTT | TRBJ1-1 | TRBV5-4 | - | once
CASSPGTGYGYTF | TGTGCCAGCAGCCCTGGGACAGGCTATGGCTACACCTTC | TRBJ1-2 | TRBV3-1/TRBV3-2 | TRBD1 | -
CASSERAGVITDTQYF | TGTGCCAGCAGTGAACGAGCGGGGGTAATCACAGATACGCAGTATTTT | TRBJ2-3 | TRBV6-1 | TRBD2 | -